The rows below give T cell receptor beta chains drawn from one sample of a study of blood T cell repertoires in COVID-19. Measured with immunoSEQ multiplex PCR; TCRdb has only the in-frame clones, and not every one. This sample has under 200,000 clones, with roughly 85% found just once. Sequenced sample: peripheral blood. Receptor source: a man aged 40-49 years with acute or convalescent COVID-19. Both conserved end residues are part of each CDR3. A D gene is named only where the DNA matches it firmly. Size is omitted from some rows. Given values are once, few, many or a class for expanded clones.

CDR3 DNA: TGCGCCAGCAGCTTGGACCGGACAGGAACCGGGGAGCTGTTTTTT
CDR3 protein: CASSLDRTGTGELFF
D gene: TRBD1
J gene: TRBJ2-2
V gene: TRBV5-1
clone size: once

CDR3 DNA: TGTGCCAGCAGTGAGGACAGGACTTCACGGGGCTACACCTTC
CDR3 protein: CASSEDRTSRGYTF
D gene: TRBD1
J gene: TRBJ1-2
V gene: TRBV2
clone size: NA

CDR3 DNA: TGTGCCAGCAGTGAGAGGGGCGGACAGTTCCCGTCCTTC
CDR3 protein: CASSERGGQFPSF
D gene: NA
J gene: TRBJ2-7
V gene: TRBV6-1
clone size: NA

CDR3 DNA: TGTGCCAGCAAAGGGACAGGGGATTCTTCACCCCTCCACTTT
CDR3 protein: CASKGTGDSSPLHF
D gene: TRBD1
J gene: TRBJ1-6
V gene: TRBV6-6
clone size: NA

CDR3 DNA: TGTGCCAGCAGCCGTCAGGTATTGAACACTGAAGCTTTCTTT
CDR3 protein: CASSRQVLNTEAFF
D gene: NA
J gene: TRBJ1-1
V gene: TRBV4-2
clone size: NA

CDR3 DNA: TGTGCCAGCAGCCCAAGTACAGACAGTTACGAGCAGTACTTC
CDR3 protein: CASSPSTDSYEQYF
D gene: NA
J gene: TRBJ2-7
V gene: TRBV5-4
clone size: many

CDR3 DNA: TGTGCCAGCAGTTTGGCCACCGGGGGCTACGAGCAGTACTTC
CDR3 protein: CASSLATGGYEQYF
D gene: NA
J gene: TRBJ2-7
V gene: TRBV6-2/TRBV6-3
clone size: NA

CDR3 DNA: TGTGCCACCAGTGATTTGCAACGGGGGACGCAGTATTTT
CDR3 protein: CATSDLQRGTQYF
D gene: NA
J gene: TRBJ2-3
V gene: TRBV24-1
clone size: NA

CDR3 DNA: TGTGCCAGCAGTTACTCGACAGCGGGGGTCACCGGGGAGCTGTTTTTT
CDR3 protein: CASSYSTAGVTGELFF
D gene: TRBD2
J gene: TRBJ2-2
V gene: TRBV6-5
clone size: NA

CDR3 DNA: TGTGCCTGGAGTGTAAAACAGGGAATCAATCAGCCCCAGCATTTT
CDR3 protein: CAWSVKQGINQPQHF
D gene: NA
J gene: TRBJ1-5
V gene: TRBV30
clone size: once

CDR3 DNA: TGCGCCAGCAGCCTAGGGACAGGATCTCTGAACACTGAAGCTTTCTTT
CDR3 protein: CASSLGTGSLNTEAFF
D gene: TRBD1
J gene: TRBJ1-1
V gene: TRBV5-1
clone size: few

CDR3 DNA: TGTGCCAGCAGTCCCTCCAGGGGATCTAGCAATCAGCCCCAGCATTTT
CDR3 protein: CASSPSRGSSNQPQHF
D gene: NA
J gene: TRBJ1-5
V gene: TRBV27
clone size: NA

CDR3 DNA: TGTGCCAGCAGCCTCGAAGGGTGGGAGGGCTACACCTTC
CDR3 protein: CASSLEGWEGYTF
D gene: NA
J gene: TRBJ1-2
V gene: TRBV7-3
clone size: NA

CDR3 DNA: TGTGCCAGCAGCAGAACAGGGGTCCCTGAAGCTTTCTTT
CDR3 protein: CASSRTGVPEAFF
D gene: TRBD1
J gene: TRBJ1-1
V gene: TRBV5-4
clone size: once

CDR3 DNA: TGTGCCAGCAGTGAAGCGAGAGGGACAGTCGGGACTGAAGCTTTCTTT
CDR3 protein: CASSEARGTVGTEAFF
D gene: TRBD1
J gene: TRBJ1-1
V gene: TRBV6-1
clone size: NA

CDR3 DNA: TGTGCCAGCAGCCTGTGGGGGGGAGCCTACAATGAGCAGTTCTTC
CDR3 protein: CASSLWGGAYNEQFF
D gene: TRBD2
J gene: TRBJ2-1
V gene: TRBV28
clone size: NA

CDR3 DNA: TGTGCCAGCAGGGGAGGGTTTCGGTCAGGAAACACCATATATTTT
CDR3 protein: CASRGGFRSGNTIYF
D gene: NA
J gene: TRBJ1-3
V gene: TRBV2
clone size: NA

CDR3 DNA: TGTGCCAGCAGCCAAGGGGCGATTCTCTATGGCTACACCTTC
CDR3 protein: CASSQGAILYGYTF
D gene: NA
J gene: TRBJ1-2
V gene: TRBV4-2
clone size: NA

CDR3 DNA: TGTGCCGTTGGACTCCCGAGGGGGACTGAAGCTTTCTTT
CDR3 protein: CAVGLPRGTEAFF
D gene: NA
J gene: TRBJ1-1
V gene: TRBV6-5
clone size: few

CDR3 DNA: TGTGCCAGCAGTATAGGACAGGGGGCAGTCTATGGCTACACCTTC
CDR3 protein: CASSIGQGAVYGYTF
D gene: TRBD1
J gene: TRBJ1-2
V gene: TRBV27
clone size: NA

CDR3 DNA: TGTGCCAGCAGTTACTCGACCCCGGGAGAGACCCAGTACTTC
CDR3 protein: CASSYSTPGETQYF
D gene: NA
J gene: TRBJ2-5
V gene: TRBV6-6
clone size: NA

CDR3 DNA: TGCGCCAGCAGTCAGGACAAAGGAGTCACCGGGGAGCTGTTTTTT
CDR3 protein: CASSQDKGVTGELFF
D gene: NA
J gene: TRBJ2-2
V gene: TRBV10-1
clone size: NA

CDR3 DNA: TGTGCCAGCAGTGGGGCAGAAGAGACCCAGTACTTC
CDR3 protein: CASSGAEETQYF
D gene: NA
J gene: TRBJ2-5
V gene: TRBV11-3
clone size: once

CDR3 DNA: TGTGCCAGCAGACGGAAGGGCGGGACAGAGAATGGCTACACCTTC
CDR3 protein: CASRRKGGTENGYTF
D gene: TRBD1
J gene: TRBJ1-2
V gene: TRBV3-1/TRBV3-2
clone size: NA

CDR3 DNA: TGTGCCAGCAGTTACTCCGGGACAGCGACGCCCTACGAGCAGTACTTC
CDR3 protein: CASSYSGTATPYEQYF
D gene: TRBD1
J gene: TRBJ2-7
V gene: TRBV6-2/TRBV6-3
clone size: NA

CDR3 DNA: TGTGCCAGCAGCCCGGGACAGGGAGGGACCTACGAGCAGTACTTC
CDR3 protein: CASSPGQGGTYEQYF
D gene: TRBD1
J gene: TRBJ2-7
V gene: TRBV6-6
clone size: once

CDR3 DNA: TGTGCCAGCAGTGAGGGCGTGGTCTCCGAGCAGTACTTC
CDR3 protein: CASSEGVVSEQYF
D gene: NA
J gene: TRBJ2-7
V gene: TRBV2
clone size: few

CDR3 DNA: TGTGCCATCAGTTGGAGGAATTGGGACACCTCAATTGAGGGCTACACCTTC
CDR3 protein: CAISWRNWDTSIEGYTF
D gene: NA
J gene: TRBJ1-2
V gene: TRBV10-3
clone size: once

CDR3 DNA: TGTGCCAGCTCACCTACGAACGGAGGCGAAGCTTTCTTT
CDR3 protein: CASSPTNGGEAFF
D gene: NA
J gene: TRBJ1-1
V gene: TRBV18
clone size: NA

CDR3 DNA: TGTGCCAGCAGCTTAGCGCTAGTGCGGTCTAACGAGCAGTACTTC
CDR3 protein: CASSLALVRSNEQYF
D gene: NA
J gene: TRBJ2-7
V gene: TRBV7-2
clone size: NA

CDR3 DNA: TGTGCCAGCAGCAGCCAGGGCCCAGATACGCAGTATTTT
CDR3 protein: CASSSQGPDTQYF
D gene: NA
J gene: TRBJ2-3
V gene: TRBV28
clone size: NA

CDR3 DNA: TGCGCCAGCAGTGTTGACTTACAGGGGATTGGTGAAAAACTGTTTTTT
CDR3 protein: CASSVDLQGIGEKLFF
D gene: TRBD1
J gene: TRBJ1-4
V gene: TRBV10-2
clone size: NA

CDR3 DNA: TGTGCCAGCAGCCCCGGGACACAGAACACCGGGGAGCTGTTTTTT
CDR3 protein: CASSPGTQNTGELFF
D gene: NA
J gene: TRBJ2-2
V gene: TRBV11-2
clone size: NA

CDR3 DNA: TGCGCCAGCAGCCAAGATAGCGGGGAGACCCAGTACTTC
CDR3 protein: CASSQDSGETQYF
D gene: TRBD2
J gene: TRBJ2-5
V gene: TRBV4-3
clone size: once

CDR3 DNA: TGCGCCAGCAGCTTGGAGACTAGCGGGGGCGTGGGCACAGATACGCAGTATTTT
CDR3 protein: CASSLETSGGVGTDTQYF
D gene: TRBD2
J gene: TRBJ2-3
V gene: TRBV5-1
clone size: NA

CDR3 DNA: TGTGCCAGCAGCAGAGAGACAGGGGGCCTTTACAATGAGCAGTTCTTC
CDR3 protein: CASSRETGGLYNEQFF
D gene: TRBD1
J gene: TRBJ2-1
V gene: TRBV6-2/TRBV6-3
clone size: NA

CDR3 DNA: TGTGCTAGTGGTTTGGATAGTCAGCCCCAGCATTTT
CDR3 protein: CASGLDSQPQHF
D gene: NA
J gene: TRBJ1-5
V gene: TRBV12-5
clone size: NA